The 13 T cell receptor beta chains listed next were all sequenced from one sample in a study of blood T cell repertoires in COVID-19. Repertoires were generated with immunoSEQ multiplex PCR, while TCRdb's copy carries only in-frame clones and drops some. The repertoire includes some 200,000 clones, about 83% of them detected once, and roughly 1.2% sits in the top ten. What was sequenced was peripheral blood. The origin of the receptors is a woman in her 30s with COVID-19, enrolled during active disease.

The CDR3 DNA reads as TGTGCCAGCGCCCTGACAGTTTATAATTCACCCCTCCACTTT. Protein: CASALTVYNSPLHF. V and J are TRBV18 and TRBJ1-6; D may be TRBD1 (5 bases). The V end lost 8 bases, the J end lost 4 bases, and 12 bases lay between the germline ends. This CDR3 is 14 amino acids long. Germline values: CDR1 KGHSH, CDR2 LQKENI.

This clone has only a few counts. This chain joins TRBV10-2 and TRBJ1-2; D is unclear. This CDR3 has 13 amino acids. V shed 6 bases and J shed 7 bases, with 15 bases lying between them. Germline values: CDR1 WSHSY, CDR2 SAAADI. This CDR3 is CASSRDSIGGYTF. The CDR3 DNA is TGCGCCAGCAGCCGGGATTCGATCGGTGGCTACACCTTC.

The chain combines TRBV3-1 (or the pseudogene TRBV3-2) with TRBJ2-3; D is unresolved. Germline assignment: CDR1 LGHDT and CDR2 YNNKEL (reference sequence). The V end lost 2 bases, the J end lost 2 bases, and 14 bases lay between the germline ends. The CDR3 has 16 residues. CDR3 DNA sequence: TGTGCCAGCAGCCAACGTGTTCAGGCCCCCACAGATACGCAGTATTTT. As protein: CASSQRVQAPTDTQYF.

The DNA of the CDR3 is TGTGCCACCGAGGGAGGGGTCGCCGGGGAGCTGTTTTTT. Translation gives CATEGGVAGELFF. The chain links TRBV24-1 to TRBJ2-2; 7 bases are shared with TRBD2. Germline V CDR1 and CDR2: KGHDR, SFDVKD. Trimming cost V 9 bases and J 6 bases; bases outside gene matches: 6. The CDR3 has 13 amino acids.

This sequence joins TRBV6-6 and TRBJ1-5; TRBD1 is a possible D gene (5 bases). Trimming took 5 bases from V and 0 from J, leaving 8 bases between them. The CDR3 loop spans 14 amino acids. CDR1 is MNHNY and CDR2 is SVGAGI in the germline V gene (reference sequence). The CDR3 DNA sequence: TGTGCCAGCAGTACAGGCAATAGCAATCAGCCCCAGCATTTT. It translates to CASSTGNSNQPQHF.

The chain couples TRBV14 to TRBJ1-5; 10 bases are a match to TRBD1. This CDR3 comprises 16 residues. Germline V lookup: CDR1 SGHDN, CDR2 FVKESK. Unmatched junction bases numbered 4, after V lost 4 bases and J lost 1 base. Here the CDR3 DNA reads TGTGCCAGCAGCCCGACAGGGGGCGCGAGCAATCAGCCCCAGCATTTT. Protein product: CASSPTGGASNQPQHF. Full variable domain (rest looked up from reference TRBV14 and TRBJ1-5): EAGVTQFPSHSVIEKGQTVTLRCDPISGHDNLYWYRRVMGKEIKFLLHFVKESKQDESGMPNNRFLAERTGGTYSTLKVQPAELEDSGVYFCASSPTGGASNQPQHFGDGTRLSIL.

CDR3 protein: CASSTRQENSPLHF. The CDR3 DNA follows: TGTGCCAGCAGTACGCGACAGGAAAATTCACCCCTCCACTTT. The chain joins TRBV6-2 or TRBV6-3 to TRBJ1-6; TRBD1 might be the D (6 bases). Deletions cut 5 bases from V and 7 bases from J, with 12 bases between. Germline values: CDR1 MNHEY, CDR2 SVGEGT. The CDR3 length is 14 residues.

The genes are TRBV18 and TRBJ1-4, with D hard to call. This CDR3 has 14 residues. The V end lost 4 bases, the J end lost 0 bases, and 6 bases lay between the germline ends. Germline assignment: CDR1 KGHSH and CDR2 LQKENI. The CDR3 region is CASSLYATNEKLFF. CDR3 DNA sequence: TGTGCCAGCTCACTTTATGCAACTAATGAAAAACTGTTTTTT.

This clone was seen more than once but under ten times. The chain links TRBV5-1 to TRBJ1-1; D gene ambiguous. Germline CDR1 and CDR2: SGHRS and YFSETQ. CDR3 length equals 14 residues. V lost 3 bases to trimming and J lost 3 bases, with 12 bases between them. Here the CDR3 reads CASSSLPGDTEAFF. The DNA of the CDR3 is TGCGCCAGCAGCTCATTACCGGGAGACACTGAAGCTTTCTTT.

The chain combines TRBV2 with TRBJ2-5; 8 bases match TRBD1. The CDR3 totals 14 residues. Germline CDR1 SNHLY, CDR2 FYNNEI. Trimming took 5 bases from V and 5 from J; bases not matched to a gene: 7. The CDR3 DNA is TGTGCCAGCAGTAACTACAGGGGGGAGGAGACCCAGTACTTC. This codes for CASSNYRGEETQYF. The full variable domain, its missing parts supplied by reference TRBV2 and TRBJ2-5, is EPEVTQTPSHQVTQMGQEVILRCVPISNHLYFYWYRQILGQKVEFLVSFYNNEISEKSEIFDDQFSVERPDGSNFTLKIRSTKLEDSAMYFCASSNYRGEETQYFGPGTRLLVL.

The chain combines TRBV10-1 with TRBJ2-7, with D perhaps TRBD1 (6 bases). Per germline, CDR1 WNHNN and CDR2 SYGVQD (reference sequence). V was clipped by 7 bases and J by 3 bases, with 22 bases between them. The length of the CDR3 is 16 residues. The CDR3 loop is CASTGDHREYVYEQYF. In nucleotides, the CDR3 is TGCGCCAGCACCGGGGACCACAGGGAATATGTCTACGAGCAGTACTTC.

This chain joins TRBV4-2 and TRBJ2-1; D is undetermined. Trimming took off 0 bases at V and 8 bases at J, with 5 bases between the two ends. CDR1 and CDR2 (germline): LGHNA, YNFKEQ. This CDR3 spans 12 amino acids. This chain's CDR3 is CASSQEFDEQFF. The CDR3 DNA is TGTGCCAGCAGCCAAGAATTCGATGAGCAGTTCTTC.

This clone was seen once. This sequence joins TRBV5-1 and TRBJ2-7, with 14 bases aligning to TRBD2. The CDR3 runs to 15 residues. V gave up 3 bases and J gave up 7 bases; unmatched junction bases: 6. Per the germline V gene, CDR1 is SGHRS and CDR2 is YFSETQ. As DNA, the CDR3 is TGCGCCAGCAGCTCAGGGACTAGCGGGAGTCGTGAGCAGTACTTC. This translates into CASSSGTSGSREQYF.